This T cell receptor beta chain was profiled in a study of cytomegalovirus exposure and HLA in healthy donors. Whole-study results and caveats: The authors considered a cluster of highly shared sequence variants likely to be a sequencing artifact. When presence/absence was analysed, sequencing depth was taken to be roughly uniform across donors.

Donors consisted of healthy bone marrow donors. Donors likely had unrecorded immune exposures despite being nominally healthy when sampled. Notes on this clone: Its antigen remains unknown.

Germline-derived CDR1 and CDR2 are MNHEY and SVGAGI. This CDR3 spans 16 amino acids. V lost 0 bases and J 2 bases, leaving 12 bases between the germline ends. Primers: 60 Vbeta forward and 13 Jbeta reverse. Here immunoSEQ multiplex PCR was the method, and the copy in TCRdb shows in-frame clones only, minus some. Of fewer than 250,000 clones listed, around 75% are singletons. The TCR was taken from a woman between 25 and 40 years old in good health and CMV-seronegative. The V gene is TRBV6-5, the J gene TRBJ2-3, with D maybe TRBD2 (5 bases). The sequencing input was PBMCs. The chain's CDR3 is CASSYSTGYSTDTQYF. CDR3 sequence (DNA): TGTGCCAGCAGTTACTCGACGGGGTACTCCACAGATACGCAGTATTTT.